This entry describes one TCR beta chain. The data were taken from a study of lymphopenia after photon versus proton radiotherapy. Here immunoSEQ multiplex PCR was the method, and the copy in TCRdb shows in-frame clones only, minus some. The sample records approximately 62,000 clones, 70% to 85% being singletons. This receptor was obtained from a man aged 55 to 70 with pancreatic cancer. The input for sequencing was peripheral blood, taken from a patient treated with proton-based radiotherapy.

Here the CDR3 DNA reads TGTGCCAGCAGCTTACGAGAGACCCAGTACTTC. This codes for CASSLRETQYF. The chain couples TRBV11-3 to TRBJ2-5, with D unresolved. V gave up 2 bases and J gave up 4 bases, with 2 bases separating them. CDR3 size: 11 residues. CDR1 and CDR2 (germline): SGHNT, YENEEA.